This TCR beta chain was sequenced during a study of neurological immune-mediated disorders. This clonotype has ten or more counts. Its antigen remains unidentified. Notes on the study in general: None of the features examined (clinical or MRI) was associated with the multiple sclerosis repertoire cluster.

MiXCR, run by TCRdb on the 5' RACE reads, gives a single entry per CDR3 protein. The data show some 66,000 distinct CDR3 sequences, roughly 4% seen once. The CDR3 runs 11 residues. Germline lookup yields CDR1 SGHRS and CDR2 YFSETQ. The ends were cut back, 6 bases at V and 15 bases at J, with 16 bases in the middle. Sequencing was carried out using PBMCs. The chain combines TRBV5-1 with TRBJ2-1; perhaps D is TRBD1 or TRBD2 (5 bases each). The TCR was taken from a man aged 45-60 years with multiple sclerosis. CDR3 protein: CASTLNRGVFF. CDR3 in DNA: TGCGCCAGCACCCTAAATCGAGGGGTGTTCTTC.